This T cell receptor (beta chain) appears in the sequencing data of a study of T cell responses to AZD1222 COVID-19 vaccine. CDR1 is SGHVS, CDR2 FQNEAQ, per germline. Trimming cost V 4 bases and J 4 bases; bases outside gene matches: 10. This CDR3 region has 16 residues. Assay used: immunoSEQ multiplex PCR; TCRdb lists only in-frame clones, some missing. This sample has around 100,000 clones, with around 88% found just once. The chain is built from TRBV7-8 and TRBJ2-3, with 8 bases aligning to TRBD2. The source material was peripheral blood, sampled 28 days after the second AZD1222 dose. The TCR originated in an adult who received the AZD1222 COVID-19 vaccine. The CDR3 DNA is TGTGCCAGCAGCTCGGGGACTAGGTACGTCGCAGATACGCAGTATTTT. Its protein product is CASSSGTRYVADTQYF.